This T cell receptor (beta chain) was identified in a study of T cell responses to AZD1222 COVID-19 vaccine. Trimming left V 5 bases short and J 9 bases short, with 19 bases between. The germline V gene has CDR1 SGHVS and CDR2 FNYEAQ. The CDR3 is made up of 14 amino acids. On this clone itself: Its antigen remains unidentified.

Findings and caveats of the study: The study found Spike-specific TCR breadth and depth rose after two AZD1222 doses.

Clones were sequenced by immunoSEQ multiplex PCR, and TCRdb holds only the in-frame ones, with some missing. The data contain over 100,000 clones, approximately 90% of them singletons. Here the sequenced sample was peripheral blood, taken on day 0 of AZD1222 vaccination. The clonotype comes from an adult in good health. The chain has TRBV7-6 and TRBJ2-5; TRBD2 is a possible D gene (5 bases). For the CDR3, the DNA is TGTGCCAGCAGCCTTCCCTGGGTGGAGGAGGCCCAGTACTTC. The encoded protein is CASSLPWVEEAQYF.